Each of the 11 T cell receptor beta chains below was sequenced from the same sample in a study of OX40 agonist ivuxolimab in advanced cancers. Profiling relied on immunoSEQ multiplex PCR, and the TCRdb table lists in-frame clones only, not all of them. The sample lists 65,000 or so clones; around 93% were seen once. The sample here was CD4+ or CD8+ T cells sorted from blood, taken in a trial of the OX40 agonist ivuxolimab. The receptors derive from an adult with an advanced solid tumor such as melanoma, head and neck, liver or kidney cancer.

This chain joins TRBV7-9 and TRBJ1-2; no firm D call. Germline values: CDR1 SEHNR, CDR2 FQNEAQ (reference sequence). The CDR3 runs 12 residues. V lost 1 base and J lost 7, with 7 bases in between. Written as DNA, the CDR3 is TGTGCCAGCAGCTTAGTCGATCTTGGCTACACCTTC. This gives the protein CASSLVDLGYTF.

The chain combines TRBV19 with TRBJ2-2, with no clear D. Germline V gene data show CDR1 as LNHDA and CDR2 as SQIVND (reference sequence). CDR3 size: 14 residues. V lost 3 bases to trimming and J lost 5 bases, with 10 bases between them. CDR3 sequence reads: CASSMRWSTGELFF. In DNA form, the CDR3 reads TGTGCCAGTAGTATGAGGTGGTCTACCGGGGAGCTGTTTTTT.

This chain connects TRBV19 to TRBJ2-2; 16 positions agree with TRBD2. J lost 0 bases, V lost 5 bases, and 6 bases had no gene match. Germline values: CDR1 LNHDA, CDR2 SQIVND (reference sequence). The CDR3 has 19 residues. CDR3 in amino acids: CASSWGLAGGTTNTGELFF. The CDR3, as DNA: TGTGCCAGTAGTTGGGGACTAGCGGGAGGGACTACGAACACCGGGGAGCTGTTTTTT.

The CDR3 DNA follows: TGCGCCAGCAGTGAGCCGTCGGGGATTAGCTACGAGCAGTACTTC. Its protein is CASSEPSGISYEQYF. V usage is TRBV10-2 and J usage is TRBJ2-7, with a tentative D call TRBD2 (5 bases). The CDR3 is made up of 15 amino acids. The V gene's germline CDR1 is WSHSY and CDR2 SAAADI. V was pared by 2 bases and J by 3 bases, with 14 bases between.

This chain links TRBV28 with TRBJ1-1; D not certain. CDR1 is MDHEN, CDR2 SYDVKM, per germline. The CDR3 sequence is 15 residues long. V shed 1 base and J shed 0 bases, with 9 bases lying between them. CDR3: CASSLFGALNTEAFF. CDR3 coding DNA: TGTGCCAGCAGTTTATTCGGTGCTTTGAACACTGAAGCTTTCTTT.

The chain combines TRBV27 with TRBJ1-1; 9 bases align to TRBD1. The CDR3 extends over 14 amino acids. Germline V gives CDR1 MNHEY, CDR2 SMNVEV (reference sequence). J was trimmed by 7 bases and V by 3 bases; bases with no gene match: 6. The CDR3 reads CASSFGQGPGEAFF. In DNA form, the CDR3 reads TGTGCCAGCAGTTTCGGACAGGGGCCGGGTGAAGCTTTCTTT.

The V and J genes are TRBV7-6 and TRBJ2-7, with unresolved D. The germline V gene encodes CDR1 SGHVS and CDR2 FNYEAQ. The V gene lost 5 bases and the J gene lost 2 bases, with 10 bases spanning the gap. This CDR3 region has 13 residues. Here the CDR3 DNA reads TGTGCCAGCAGCCGCATGTCCCCCTACGAGCAGTACTTC. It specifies CASSRMSPYEQYF.

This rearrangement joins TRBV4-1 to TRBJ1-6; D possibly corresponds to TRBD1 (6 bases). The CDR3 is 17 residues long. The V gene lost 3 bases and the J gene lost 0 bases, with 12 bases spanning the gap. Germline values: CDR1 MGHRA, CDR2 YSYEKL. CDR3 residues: CASSQKTGTSYNSPLHF. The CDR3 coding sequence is TGCGCCAGCAGCCAGAAGACAGGCACCTCCTATAATTCACCCCTCCACTTT.

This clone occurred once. CDR3 nucleotide sequence: TGCGCCAGCAGCCAGGGGGGGGCCTACGAGCAGTACTTC. Protein product: CASSQGGAYEQYF. V usage is TRBV4-1 and J usage is TRBJ2-7; 7 bases fit TRBD2. V was clipped by 3 bases and J by 2 bases; unmatched bases: 1. The CDR3 runs 13 residues. The germline V gene encodes CDR1 MGHRA and CDR2 YSYEKL.

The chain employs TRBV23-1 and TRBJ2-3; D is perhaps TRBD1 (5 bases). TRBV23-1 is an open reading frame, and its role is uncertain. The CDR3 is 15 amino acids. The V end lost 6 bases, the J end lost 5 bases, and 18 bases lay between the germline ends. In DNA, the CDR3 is TGCGCCAGCAGATACCCAGGGCAGCGAGAAGATACGCAGTATTTT. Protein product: CASRYPGQREDTQYF.

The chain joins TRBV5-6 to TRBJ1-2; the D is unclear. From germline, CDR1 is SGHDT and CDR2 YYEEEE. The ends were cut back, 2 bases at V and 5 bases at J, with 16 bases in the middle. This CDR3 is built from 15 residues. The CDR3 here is CASSFSSVGKYGYTF. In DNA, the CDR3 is TGTGCCAGCAGCTTTTCCTCGGTGGGAAAGTATGGCTACACCTTC.